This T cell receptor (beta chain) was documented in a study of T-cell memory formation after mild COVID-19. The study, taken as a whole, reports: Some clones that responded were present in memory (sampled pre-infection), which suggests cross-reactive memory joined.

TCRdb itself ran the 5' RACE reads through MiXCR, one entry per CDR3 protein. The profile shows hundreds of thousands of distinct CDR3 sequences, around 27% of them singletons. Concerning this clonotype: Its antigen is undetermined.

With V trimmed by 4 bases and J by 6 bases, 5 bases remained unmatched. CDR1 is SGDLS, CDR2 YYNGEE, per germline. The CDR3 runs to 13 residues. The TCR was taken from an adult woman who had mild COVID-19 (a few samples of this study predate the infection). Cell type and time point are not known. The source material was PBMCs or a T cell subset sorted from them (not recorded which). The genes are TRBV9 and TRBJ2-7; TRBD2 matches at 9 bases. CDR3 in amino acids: CASSPRLAAEQYF. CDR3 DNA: TGTGCCAGCAGCCCACGACTAGCGGCCGAGCAGTACTTC.